This is a list of T cell receptor beta chains from one sample in a study of response to subunit inactivated influenza vaccine. TCRdb re-called the RT-PCR reads with MiXCR, one entry per CDR3 protein. The sample holds some 500,000 distinct CDR3 sequences; approximately 12% are singletons and the top ten take about 12%. Source: PBMCs from blood, taken more than 35 days after vaccination. The receptors were gathered from a man aged 50-59 years who received an inactivated influenza vaccine. Each CDR3 is given with its conserved first and last residue. A D gene is named only where the DNA matches it firmly. Expanded clones are given a class, and other clones once, few, many or no size at all.

v_gene: TRBV5-1
abundance: -
d_gene: TRBD2
j_gene: TRBJ2-1
CDR3aa: CASSPGPGRGYNEQFF
CDR3nt: TGCGCCAGCAGCCCAGGGCCCGGGAGGGGGTACAATGAGCAGTTCTTC

v_gene: TRBV20-1
abundance: few
d_gene: TRBD1
j_gene: TRBJ1-1
CDR3aa: CSARGQGGTEAFF
CDR3nt: TGCAGTGCGCGAGGACAGGGTGGGACTGAAGCTTTCTTT

v_gene: TRBV20-1
abundance: few
d_gene: TRBD1
j_gene: TRBJ2-2
CDR3aa: CSARRFDRGPGELFF
CDR3nt: TGCAGTGCTAGGCGCTTCGACAGGGGCCCCGGGGAGCTGTTTTTT

v_gene: TRBV6-2/TRBV6-3
abundance: -
d_gene: -
j_gene: TRBJ1-6
CDR3aa: CASRPDTSPLHF
CDR3nt: TGTGCCAGCAGACCTGACACGTCACCCCTCCACTTT

v_gene: TRBV4-2
abundance: few
d_gene: TRBD2
j_gene: TRBJ2-2
CDR3aa: CASSQDERTRGGFGTGELFF
CDR3nt: TGTGCCAGCAGCCAAGATGAACGGACTAGGGGAGGTTTCGGGACCGGGGAGCTGTTTTTT

v_gene: TRBV5-1
abundance: few
d_gene: TRBD2
j_gene: TRBJ2-5
CDR3aa: CASRLGGRAETQYF
CDR3nt: TGCGCCAGCAGGCTCGGCGGGAGAGCAGAGACCCAGTACTTC

v_gene: TRBV4-3
abundance: few
d_gene: -
j_gene: TRBJ1-2
CDR3aa: CASSPGTRARFDGYTF
CDR3nt: TGCGCCAGCAGCCCCGGCACGAGGGCGAGGTTTGATGGCTACACCTTC

v_gene: TRBV9
abundance: -
d_gene: -
j_gene: TRBJ1-1
CDR3aa: CASSVSRNTEAFF
CDR3nt: TGTGCCAGCAGCGTATCACGGAACACTGAAGCTTTCTTT

v_gene: TRBV27
abundance: few
d_gene: TRBD1
j_gene: TRBJ2-6
CDR3aa: CASSLVAPLGQGGSGANVLTF
CDR3nt: TGTGCCAGCAGTTTAGTGGCCCCTCTGGGACAGGGGGGCTCTGGGGCCAACGTCCTGACTTTC

v_gene: TRBV4-3
abundance: -
d_gene: -
j_gene: TRBJ2-1
CDR3aa: CASSISQGSTYNEQFF
CDR3nt: TGCGCCAGCAGCATCTCACAGGGATCGACCTACAATGAGCAGTTCTTC

v_gene: TRBV29-1
abundance: few
d_gene: -
j_gene: TRBJ2-1
CDR3aa: CSVRWGGPLGSYNEQFF
CDR3nt: TGCAGCGTCCGCTGGGGGGGGCCCCTTGGATCCTACAATGAGCAGTTCTTC

v_gene: TRBV5-6
abundance: -
d_gene: -
j_gene: TRBJ2-5
CDR3aa: CASSSLRGRETQYF
CDR3nt: TGTGCCAGCAGCTCTCTCCGGGGAAGGGAGACCCAGTACTTC

v_gene: TRBV7-9
abundance: -
d_gene: -
j_gene: TRBJ2-7
CDR3aa: CASSQTGYYEQYF
CDR3nt: TGTGCCAGCAGCCAGACAGGTTACTACGAGCAGTACTTC

v_gene: TRBV5-5
abundance: many
d_gene: -
j_gene: TRBJ1-3
CDR3aa: CASTLTGTGAGNTIYF
CDR3nt: TGTGCCAGCACCCTGACCGGAACAGGTGCTGGAAACACCATATATTTT

v_gene: TRBV7-2
abundance: few
d_gene: -
j_gene: TRBJ1-3
CDR3aa: CASSRPGNTIYF
CDR3nt: TGTGCCAGCAGCCGCCCTGGAAACACCATATATTTT

v_gene: TRBV29-1
abundance: -
d_gene: TRBD2
j_gene: TRBJ2-7
CDR3aa: CSVGGRYSYEQYF
CDR3nt: TGCAGCGTTGGCGGGAGGTACTCCTACGAGCAGTACTTC

v_gene: TRBV21-1
abundance: few
d_gene: -
j_gene: TRBJ2-1
CDR3aa: CASSKISGTGVCNEQFF
CDR3nt: TGTGCCAGCAGCAAAATCTCCGGGACAGGGGTATGTAATGAGCAGTTCTTC

v_gene: TRBV20-1
abundance: many
d_gene: TRBD2
j_gene: TRBJ2-1
CDR3aa: CSAKPLAGFYNEQFF
CDR3nt: TGCAGTGCGAAGCCCCTAGCGGGGTTCTACAATGAGCAGTTCTTC

v_gene: TRBV27
abundance: few
d_gene: TRBD1
j_gene: TRBJ1-4
CDR3aa: CASSSGTGRNEKLFF
CDR3nt: TGTGCCAGCAGTTCCGGGACAGGGAGGAATGAAAAACTGTTTTTT

v_gene: TRBV4-3
abundance: -
d_gene: -
j_gene: TRBJ2-5
CDR3aa: CASSQDPPGGVQETQYF
CDR3nt: TGCGCCAGCAGCCAAGACCCCCCCGGAGGAGTCCAAGAGACCCAGTACTTC

v_gene: TRBV5-6
abundance: many
d_gene: -
j_gene: TRBJ1-2
CDR3aa: CASSFSGRAYGYTF
CDR3nt: TGTGCCAGCAGCTTTTCCGGGCGCGCCTATGGCTACACCTTC

v_gene: TRBV15
abundance: -
d_gene: TRBD2
j_gene: TRBJ2-5
CDR3aa: CATSRSGLAGGREETQYF
CDR3nt: TGTGCCACCAGCAGATCCGGACTAGCGGGAGGTCGAGAAGAGACCCAGTACTTC

v_gene: TRBV20-1
abundance: many
d_gene: -
j_gene: TRBJ2-2
CDR3aa: CSAGRTGYGELFF
CDR3nt: TGCAGTGCGGGTCGGACGGGGTACGGGGAGCTGTTTTTT

v_gene: TRBV6-2/TRBV6-3
abundance: few
d_gene: -
j_gene: TRBJ2-2
CDR3aa: CASSYSRMVDGAGELFF
CDR3nt: TGTGCCAGCAGTTACTCGAGAATGGTGGACGGCGCCGGGGAGCTGTTTTTT

v_gene: TRBV12-3/TRBV12-4
abundance: few
d_gene: -
j_gene: TRBJ2-3
CDR3aa: CASSLGPLFAVNTDTQYF
CDR3nt: TGTGCCAGCAGTTTAGGACCCCTATTCGCGGTGAACACAGATACGCAGTATTTT

v_gene: TRBV2
abundance: -
d_gene: -
j_gene: TRBJ2-3
CDR3aa: CASSAFIEDTQYF
CDR3nt: TGTGCCAGCAGTGCGTTTATTGAAGATACGCAGTATTTT

v_gene: TRBV2
abundance: few
d_gene: -
j_gene: TRBJ2-3
CDR3aa: CASSSLGGASTDTQYF
CDR3nt: TGTGCCAGCAGTTCTCTCGGGGGAGCTAGCACAGATACGCAGTATTTT

v_gene: TRBV27
abundance: few
d_gene: TRBD1
j_gene: TRBJ2-2
CDR3aa: CASKVQGAGELFF
CDR3nt: TGTGCCAGCAAAGTACAGGGGGCCGGGGAGCTGTTTTTT

v_gene: TRBV7-8
abundance: -
d_gene: -
j_gene: TRBJ2-5
CDR3aa: CASSLERGWGAQETQYF
CDR3nt: TGTGCCAGCAGCCTAGAACGGGGTTGGGGGGCTCAAGAGACCCAGTACTTC

v_gene: TRBV30
abundance: few
d_gene: -
j_gene: TRBJ2-7
CDR3aa: CAWSVTAYEQYF
CDR3nt: TGTGCCTGGAGTGTTACGGCCTACGAGCAGTACTTC

v_gene: TRBV5-1
abundance: -
d_gene: TRBD2
j_gene: TRBJ2-1
CDR3aa: CASTVAGGSYNEQFF
CDR3nt: TGCGCCAGCACTGTAGCGGGAGGTTCCTACAATGAGCAGTTCTTC

v_gene: TRBV4-3
abundance: -
d_gene: -
j_gene: TRBJ2-1
CDR3aa: CASSQDRGRGIYNEQFF
CDR3nt: TGCGCCAGCAGCCAAGATCGGGGCAGGGGTATCTACAATGAGCAGTTCTTC

v_gene: TRBV2
abundance: few
d_gene: -
j_gene: TRBJ2-2
CDR3aa: CASSEAIASNTGELFF
CDR3nt: TGTGCCAGCAGTGAAGCAATAGCGTCGAACACCGGGGAGCTGTTTTTT

v_gene: TRBV5-1
abundance: few
d_gene: -
j_gene: TRBJ1-2
CDR3aa: CASSSRDSSGYTF
CDR3nt: TGCGCCAGCAGCTCTCGGGACTCCTCCGGCTACACCTTC

v_gene: TRBV7-8
abundance: -
d_gene: -
j_gene: TRBJ1-2
CDR3aa: CASSLELGSYGHTF
CDR3nt: TGTGCCAGCAGCTTAGAGTTGGGTTCCTATGGCCACACCTTC

v_gene: TRBV29-1
abundance: few
d_gene: -
j_gene: TRBJ2-5
CDR3aa: CSVRHLQETQYF
CDR3nt: TGCAGCGTTCGACACCTCCAAGAGACCCAGTACTTC

v_gene: TRBV5-4
abundance: -
d_gene: TRBD2
j_gene: TRBJ2-7
CDR3aa: CASSPRLAGRSDEQYF
CDR3nt: TGTGCCAGCAGCCCGAGACTAGCTGGGAGATCTGACGAGCAGTACTTC

v_gene: TRBV24-1
abundance: -
d_gene: TRBD1
j_gene: TRBJ1-5
CDR3aa: CAIGGQYDQPQHF
CDR3nt: TGTGCCATCGGGGGACAGTACGATCAGCCCCAGCATTTT

v_gene: TRBV29-1
abundance: -
d_gene: -
j_gene: TRBJ1-2
CDR3aa: CSVLGSNGYTF
CDR3nt: TGCAGCGTCCTTGGGTCAAATGGCTACACCTTC

v_gene: TRBV10-3
abundance: -
d_gene: -
j_gene: TRBJ2-3
CDR3aa: CAISESPSGYFTDTQYF
CDR3nt: TGTGCCATCAGTGAGTCTCCCAGCGGATACTTCACAGATACGCAGTATTTT

v_gene: TRBV12-3/TRBV12-4
abundance: -
d_gene: -
j_gene: TRBJ2-7
CDR3aa: CASEGYYEQYF
CDR3nt: TGTGCCAGCGAGGGCTACTACGAGCAGTACTTC

v_gene: TRBV6-2/TRBV6-3
abundance: few
d_gene: -
j_gene: TRBJ2-2
CDR3aa: CASSYTANANTGELFF
CDR3nt: TGTGCCAGCAGTTACACAGCCAACGCGAACACCGGGGAGCTGTTTTTT

v_gene: TRBV12-3/TRBV12-4
abundance: few
d_gene: -
j_gene: TRBJ1-2
CDR3aa: CASSSTRSYGYTF
CDR3nt: TGTGCCAGCAGTTCCACGCGAAGCTATGGCTACACCTTC

v_gene: TRBV6-5
abundance: many
d_gene: TRBD1
j_gene: TRBJ2-5
CDR3aa: CASSFRQGKETQYF
CDR3nt: TGTGCCAGCAGTTTCAGACAGGGCAAAGAGACCCAGTACTTC

v_gene: TRBV2
abundance: -
d_gene: -
j_gene: TRBJ2-5
CDR3aa: CATGSGPEETQYF
CDR3nt: TGTGCCACCGGATCAGGGCCTGAAGAGACCCAGTACTTC

v_gene: TRBV11-3
abundance: -
d_gene: TRBD2
j_gene: TRBJ2-1
CDR3aa: CASSGTSGDYNEQFF
CDR3nt: TGTGCCAGCAGCGGAACTAGCGGAGACTACAATGAGCAGTTCTTC

v_gene: TRBV19
abundance: -
d_gene: -
j_gene: TRBJ1-2
CDR3aa: CASSKQDLYGYTF
CDR3nt: TGTGCCAGTAGTAAACAGGACCTTTATGGCTACACCTTC